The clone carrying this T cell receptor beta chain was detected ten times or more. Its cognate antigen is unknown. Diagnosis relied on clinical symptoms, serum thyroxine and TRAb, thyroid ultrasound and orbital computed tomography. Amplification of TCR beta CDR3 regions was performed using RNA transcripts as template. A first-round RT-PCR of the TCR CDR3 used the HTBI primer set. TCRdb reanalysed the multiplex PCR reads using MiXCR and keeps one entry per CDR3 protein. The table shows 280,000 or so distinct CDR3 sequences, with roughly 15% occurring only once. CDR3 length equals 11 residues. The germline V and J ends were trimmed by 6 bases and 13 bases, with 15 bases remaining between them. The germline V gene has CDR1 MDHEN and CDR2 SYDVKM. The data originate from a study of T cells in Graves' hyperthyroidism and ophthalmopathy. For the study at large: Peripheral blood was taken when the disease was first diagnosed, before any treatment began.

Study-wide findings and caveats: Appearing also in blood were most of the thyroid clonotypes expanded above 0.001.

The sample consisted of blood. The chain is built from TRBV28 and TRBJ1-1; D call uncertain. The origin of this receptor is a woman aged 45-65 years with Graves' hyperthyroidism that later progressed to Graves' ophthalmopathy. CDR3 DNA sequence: TGTGCCAGCAGATATACCGGCTTGGGTTTCTTT. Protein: CASRYTGLGFF.